This passage covers 18 T cell receptor beta chains from one sample sequenced in a study of T-cell memory formation after mild COVID-19. TCRdb used MiXCR to reprocess the 5' RACE reads, holding one entry per CDR3 protein. The sample contains 550,000 to 700,000 distinct CDR3 sequences, roughly 17% of which appear only once. The sample was PBMCs or a T cell subset sorted from them (not recorded which). The receptors come from an adult woman who had mild COVID-19 (a few samples of this study predate the infection). Cell type and time point are not known.

This clonotype came up a few times. This rearrangement joins TRBV3-1 to TRBJ2-5, with D perhaps assigned TRBD1 or TRBD2 (5 bases each). CDR1 is LGHDT, CDR2 YNNKEL, per germline (reference sequence). The CDR3 covers 15 residues. V was cut by 1 base and J by 7 bases, with 16 bases left in between. In DNA, the CDR3 is TGTGCCAGCAGCCAAGCAACGGGGCTCGGTGGGACCCAGTACTTC. Its translation: CASSQATGLGGTQYF.

The chain uses TRBV2 and TRBJ2-5; TRBD1 matches at 9 bases. From germline, CDR1 is SNHLY and CDR2 FYNNEI. After removal of 8 bases from V and 4 bases from J, the junction contained 5 bases not matched to a gene. This CDR3 spans 13 amino acids. The CDR3 is CASRTGVGETQYF. DNA of the CDR3: TGTGCCAGCCGGACAGGGGTGGGAGAGACCCAGTACTTC.

The chain carries TRBV7-9 and TRBJ1-5, with 7 bases that match TRBD1. From germline, CDR1 is SEHNR and CDR2 FQNEAQ (reference sequence). The CDR3 totals 14 residues. Germline trimming cut 5 bases from V and 8 bases from J; bases unmatched to any gene: 9. Written as DNA, the CDR3 is TGTGCCAGCAGCCCGACAGGGTGGTTGGAGCCCCAGCATTTT. Protein sequence: CASSPTGWLEPQHF. The full variable domain, completed using reference TRBV7-9 and TRBJ1-5, is DTGVSQNPRHKITKRGQNVTFRCDPISEHNRLYWYRQTLGQGPEFLTYFQNEAQLEKSRLLSDRFSAERPKGSFSTLEIQRTEQGDSAMYLCASSPTGWLEPQHFGDGTRLSIL.

This clonotype was seen a handful of times. The J gene is TRBJ2-3, the V gene TRBV5-1, with 12 bases that match TRBD2. The CDR3 contains 16 residues. Trimming at V came to 0 bases and at J to 4 bases, leaving 3 bases not matched to a gene. The germline gives CDR1 SGHRS, CDR2 YFSETQ. The CDR3, as DNA: TGCGCCAGCAGCTTGGACTCTAGCGGGGGGGCAGATACGCAGTATTTT. As protein: CASSLDSSGGADTQYF.

In this sample, this clonotype turned up a few times. The J gene is TRBJ2-7, the V gene TRBV3-1; 7 bases are shared with TRBD2. CDR1 is LGHDT, CDR2 YNNKEL, per germline (reference sequence). V dropped 4 bases and J dropped 3; count of bases not matched to a gene: 3. The CDR3 contains 13 residues. The CDR3 here is CASSREGGYEQYF. For the CDR3, the DNA is TGTGCCAGCAGCCGGGAGGGCGGCTACGAGCAGTACTTC.

In its sample, this clonotype was seen a few times. This rearrangement joins TRBV6-4 to TRBJ2-1; 12 bases line up with TRBD2. CDR1 and CDR2 from the germline V gene are MRHNA and SNTAGT. Unmatched junction bases numbered 1, after V lost 3 bases and J lost 4 bases. The CDR3 extends over 15 amino acids. The CDR3 DNA reads as TGTGCCAGCAGTGATGGACTAGCGGGATACAATGAGCAGTTCTTC. Its translation is CASSDGLAGYNEQFF.

This clonotype was counted only a few times. DNA of the CDR3: TGTGCCACAGATCAAGCGGGAGACGAGCAGTACTTC. Translating gives CATDQAGDEQYF. The V and J genes are TRBV10-3 and TRBJ2-7; 8 bases are shared with TRBD2. V gave up 10 bases and J gave up 5 bases; unmatched junction bases: 7. Germline V gene data show CDR1 as ENHRY and CDR2 as SYGVKD. The CDR3 is 12 amino acids.

This sequence joins TRBV23-1 and TRBJ1-5; TRBD1 might be the D (6 bases). TRBV23-1 is identified as an open reading frame with a role that is uncertain. V was shortened by 3 bases and J by 6 bases, with 15 bases between the two germline ends. The CDR3 consists of 15 residues. The CDR3 region is CASSHRPGVGQPQHF. The CDR3 bases are TGCGCCAGCAGTCATCGCCCAGGGGTGGGTCAGCCCCAGCATTTT.

The table lists this clonotype with a few counts. The chain couples TRBV3-1 to TRBJ2-3, with 8 bases that match TRBD2. The CDR3 is made up of 16 amino acids. Per the germline V gene, CDR1 is LGHDT and CDR2 is YNNKEL (reference sequence). After removal of 1 base from V and 5 bases from J, the junction contained 8 bases not matched to a gene. CDR3 residues: CASSQVASGPGDTQYF. CDR3 DNA sequence: TGTGCCAGCAGCCAAGTGGCTAGCGGGCCCGGAGATACGCAGTATTTT.

This sequence joins TRBV5-5 and TRBJ1-1; weak D call: TRBD1 (6 bases). The CDR3 sequence is 15 residues long. Germline V lookup: CDR1 SGHKS, CDR2 YYEKEE (reference sequence). V was clipped by 2 bases and J by 4 bases, with 15 bases between them. DNA of the CDR3: TGTGCCAGCAGCTTATTGGGCAGGGGAGGCACTGAAGCTTTCTTT. As protein: CASSLLGRGGTEAFF.

This clonotype was observed a handful of times. The V call is TRBV24-1, the J call TRBJ1-1; D is ambiguous. V was trimmed by 4 bases and J by 4 bases, leaving 18 bases between them. CDR3 length: 16 amino acids. Per the germline V gene, CDR1 is KGHDR and CDR2 is SFDVKD. The CDR3 protein is CATSDRVYCRRTEAFF. The CDR3 DNA follows: TGTGCCACCAGTGACCGGGTCTATTGTCGTCGCACTGAAGCTTTCTTT.

In its sample, this clonotype was seen a few times. V is TRBV24-1 and J is TRBJ2-2, with 9 bases lining up with TRBD1. This CDR3 is 15 amino acids long. Germline CDR1 and CDR2: KGHDR and SFDVKD. Unmatched junction bases numbered 2, after V lost 4 bases and J lost 3 bases. The CDR3 nucleotides are TGTGCCACCAGTGAGGGGACAGGGTACACCGGGGAGCTGTTTTTT. Its protein product is CATSEGTGYTGELFF.

The V and J genes are TRBV5-4 and TRBJ2-7; D call uncertain. Per germline, CDR1 SGHNT and CDR2 YYREEE (reference sequence). The V end was cut by 1 base, the J end by 4 bases, with 15 bases between. The CDR3 sequence is 15 residues long. The CDR3 DNA follows: TGTGCCAGCAGCTTGTTCGGAATCGGGTTGTACGAGCAGTACTTC. This codes for CASSLFGIGLYEQYF.

The chain carries TRBV29-1 and TRBJ2-1; 7 bases match TRBD2. The length of the CDR3 is 14 residues. In germline, CDR1 is SQVTM, CDR2 ANQGSEA. J lost 3 bases, V lost 5 bases, and 7 bases had no gene match. The CDR3 coding sequence is TGCAGCGTTAAGTCCGGCGGGAGCTACAATGAGCAGTTCTTC. It translates to CSVKSGGSYNEQFF.

This clonotype has only a few counts. The rearrangement uses TRBV4-3 and TRBJ2-7, with 9 bases identical to TRBD2. Germline V lookup: CDR1 LGHNA, CDR2 YSLEER. V lost 0 bases to trimming and J lost 2 bases; unmatched junction nucleotides: 14. The CDR3 sequence is 19 residues long. CDR3 bases: TGCGCCAGCAGCCAAGATCCCAATAGCGGGAGCATCAGTGCCTACGAGCAGTACTTC. Translation: CASSQDPNSGSISAYEQYF.

In its sample, this clonotype was seen a few times. The rearrangement uses TRBV6-5 and TRBJ1-1, with D unresolved. The CDR3 is made up of 15 amino acids. V was trimmed by 0 bases and J by 7 bases, leaving 15 bases between them. Germline CDR1 MNHEY, CDR2 SVGAGI. The CDR3 reads CASSYSLPLDNEAFF. The CDR3 nucleotides are TGTGCCAGCAGTTACTCTTTACCTCTGGATAATGAAGCTTTCTTT.

This clonotype was observed a handful of times. V and J are TRBV14 and TRBJ2-5; D call uncertain. Trimming left V 3 bases short and J 1 base short, with 3 bases between. The CDR3 totals 12 residues. From germline, CDR1 is SGHDN and CDR2 FVKESK. The DNA of the CDR3 is TGTGCCAGCAGCCACACCCAAGAGACCCAGTACTTC. Translation gives CASSHTQETQYF.

The chain has TRBV7-3 and TRBJ2-2; D perhaps matches TRBD1 (5 bases). V was clipped by 1 base and J by 5 bases, with 8 bases between them. The V gene's germline CDR1 is SGHTA and CDR2 FQGTGA. The CDR3 is 14 amino acids. Here the CDR3 reads CASSLKQATGELFF. For the CDR3, the DNA is TGTGCCAGCAGCTTAAAACAGGCAACCGGGGAGCTGTTTTTT.